This is a list of T cell receptor beta chains from one sample in a study of cytomegalovirus exposure and HLA in healthy donors. Using immunoSEQ multiplex PCR, the repertoire was profiled, and TCRdb retains in-frame clones only, with some absent. The data contain 150,000 to 200,000 clones, more than 60% of them singletons. The sequencing input was PBMCs. Source of these receptors: a female donor in good health and CMV-seronegative. Each CDR3 is given with its conserved first and last residue. Fields, in order: clone size, D gene, CDR3 length, V gene, J gene, CDR3 DNA, CDR3 protein. The D gene is left open where the match is weak. The size field is filled for only some rows; it gives once, few, many or a size class.

clone size: -
D gene: -
CDR3 length: 15
V gene: TRBV6-6
J gene: TRBJ1-6
CDR3 DNA: TGTGCCAGCAGTTACTCAATAAAGGAGTTCTCACCCCTCCACTTT
CDR3 protein: CASSYSIKEFSPLHF

clone size: -
D gene: TRBD1
CDR3 length: 15
V gene: TRBV30
J gene: TRBJ2-2
CDR3 DNA: TGTGCCTGGAGGGGAGCCGACAGGGACACCGGGGAGCTGTTTTTT
CDR3 protein: CAWRGADRDTGELFF

clone size: -
D gene: -
CDR3 length: 13
V gene: TRBV27
J gene: TRBJ1-2
CDR3 DNA: TGTGCCAGCAGTTTAGTACAGGGCTATGGCTACACCTTC
CDR3 protein: CASSLVQGYGYTF

clone size: few
D gene: TRBD1
CDR3 length: 15
V gene: TRBV7-2
J gene: TRBJ2-7
CDR3 DNA: TGTGCCAGCAGCTTAGTTGGGGACAGAGCCTACGAGCAGTACTTC
CDR3 protein: CASSLVGDRAYEQYF

clone size: -
D gene: TRBD2
CDR3 length: 16
V gene: TRBV13
J gene: TRBJ2-2
CDR3 DNA: TGTGCCAGCAGCTCCCCTAGCGGAGAGAACACCGGGGAGCTGTTTTTT
CDR3 protein: CASSSPSGENTGELFF

clone size: -
D gene: -
CDR3 length: 16
V gene: TRBV30
J gene: TRBJ2-2
CDR3 DNA: TGTGCCTGGAGTCCCCTAGATGAAAGGGGCACCGGGGAGCTGTTTTTT
CDR3 protein: CAWSPLDERGTGELFF

clone size: once
D gene: TRBD2
CDR3 length: 15
V gene: TRBV13
J gene: TRBJ2-1
CDR3 DNA: TGTGCCAGCAGCTCAAGACTAGCGGGAGGGCCTGAGCAGTTCTTC
CDR3 protein: CASSSRLAGGPEQFF

clone size: once
D gene: -
CDR3 length: 17
V gene: TRBV9
J gene: TRBJ1-6
CDR3 DNA: TGTGCCAGCAGCGGGGCGAGGACCCTCCCGGGGGACTCACCCCTCCACTTT
CDR3 protein: CASSGARTLPGDSPLHF

clone size: -
D gene: TRBD2
CDR3 length: 15
V gene: TRBV7-8
J gene: TRBJ2-7
CDR3 DNA: TGTGCCAGCAGCTTAGCTAGCGGGGGTTCCTACGAGCAGTACTTC
CDR3 protein: CASSLASGGSYEQYF

clone size: -
D gene: -
CDR3 length: 12
V gene: TRBV19
J gene: TRBJ2-4
CDR3 DNA: TGTGCCAGTATTGGGAGACAAAACATTCAGTACTTC
CDR3 protein: CASIGRQNIQYF

clone size: -
D gene: TRBD1
CDR3 length: 15
V gene: TRBV2
J gene: TRBJ1-5
CDR3 DNA: TGTGCCAGCAGCACGGACAGGGGCGAAAATCAGCCCCAGCATTTT
CDR3 protein: CASSTDRGENQPQHF

clone size: -
D gene: -
CDR3 length: 14
V gene: TRBV19
J gene: TRBJ2-2
CDR3 DNA: TGTGCCAGTAGATACGGGGGTGAGACCGGGGAGCTGTTTTTT
CDR3 protein: CASRYGGETGELFF

clone size: -
D gene: -
CDR3 length: 16
V gene: TRBV29-1
J gene: TRBJ2-4
CDR3 DNA: TGCAGCGCCCACAATTGGAGGGTCCTAGCCAAAAACATTCAGTACTTC
CDR3 protein: CSAHNWRVLAKNIQYF

clone size: -
D gene: -
CDR3 length: 16
V gene: TRBV5-4
J gene: TRBJ1-6
CDR3 DNA: TGTGCCAGCAGCTTGGGCACCAGCTCCTATAATTCACCCCTCCACTTT
CDR3 protein: CASSLGTSSYNSPLHF

clone size: -
D gene: -
CDR3 length: 17
V gene: TRBV25-1
J gene: TRBJ2-3
CDR3 DNA: TGTGCCAGCAGTGAAGGAGGTGCAGGGGCCGTTGCGGATACGCAGTATTTT
CDR3 protein: CASSEGGAGAVADTQYF

clone size: -
D gene: -
CDR3 length: 14
V gene: TRBV11-3
J gene: TRBJ2-7
CDR3 DNA: TGTGCCAGCAGCCCGGAAGGGGGAGTTTACGAGCAGTACTTC
CDR3 protein: CASSPEGGVYEQYF

clone size: -
D gene: TRBD1
CDR3 length: 13
V gene: TRBV25-1
J gene: TRBJ1-2
CDR3 DNA: TGTGCCAGCAGCCCGGGACAGGCCTATGGCTACACCTTC
CDR3 protein: CASSPGQAYGYTF

clone size: -
D gene: TRBD1
CDR3 length: 13
V gene: TRBV11-3
J gene: TRBJ1-1
CDR3 DNA: TGTGCCAGCGGGGACAGGGCGGGCACTGAAGCTTTCTTT
CDR3 protein: CASGDRAGTEAFF

clone size: -
D gene: TRBD2
CDR3 length: 16
V gene: TRBV5-6
J gene: TRBJ2-3
CDR3 DNA: TGTGCCAGCAGCCGACGACTAGCGGGAGGGACAGATACGCAGTATTTT
CDR3 protein: CASSRRLAGGTDTQYF

clone size: -
D gene: -
CDR3 length: 13
V gene: TRBV27
J gene: TRBJ2-2
CDR3 DNA: TGTGCCAGCAGGAGACTAGACGTCGGGGAGCTGTTTTTT
CDR3 protein: CASRRLDVGELFF

clone size: -
D gene: -
CDR3 length: 14
V gene: TRBV2
J gene: TRBJ1-1
CDR3 DNA: TGTGCCAGCAGTGAAGCGCTTATGGCCCAAGAAGCTTTCTTT
CDR3 protein: CASSEALMAQEAFF

clone size: -
D gene: -
CDR3 length: 13
V gene: TRBV6-1
J gene: TRBJ1-4
CDR3 DNA: TGTGCCAGCAGTGAAGACAGGGACGAAAAACTGTTTTTT
CDR3 protein: CASSEDRDEKLFF

clone size: -
D gene: TRBD1
CDR3 length: 14
V gene: TRBV18
J gene: TRBJ1-5
CDR3 DNA: TGTGCCAGCTCCCGGACAGGTAGCAATCAGCCCCAGCATTTT
CDR3 protein: CASSRTGSNQPQHF

clone size: -
D gene: -
CDR3 length: 15
V gene: TRBV6-5
J gene: TRBJ1-5
CDR3 DNA: TGTGCCAGCAGTCCAGAAGGGGTTTGGGGTCAGCCCCAGCATTTT
CDR3 protein: CASSPEGVWGQPQHF

clone size: -
D gene: -
CDR3 length: 13
V gene: TRBV28
J gene: TRBJ1-3
CDR3 DNA: TGTGCCACCCACCGGGGATACGGAAACACCATATATTTT
CDR3 protein: CATHRGYGNTIYF

clone size: -
D gene: TRBD1
CDR3 length: 18
V gene: TRBV10-2
J gene: TRBJ2-1
CDR3 DNA: TGCGCCAGCAGCGCTAACGCCTGGACAGGGAGCTCCTACAATGAGCAGTTCTTC
CDR3 protein: CASSANAWTGSSYNEQFF

clone size: -
D gene: -
CDR3 length: 17
V gene: TRBV28
J gene: TRBJ1-5
CDR3 DNA: TGTGCCAGCAGTTCGGTTTTAGGGGAGGTTAGCAATCAGCCCCAGCATTTT
CDR3 protein: CASSSVLGEVSNQPQHF

clone size: -
D gene: -
CDR3 length: 13
V gene: TRBV7-2
J gene: TRBJ1-1
CDR3 DNA: TGTGCCAGCAGCTTAGCGGCTGGAGGTTCGGCTTTCTTT
CDR3 protein: CASSLAAGGSAFF

clone size: -
D gene: -
CDR3 length: 14
V gene: TRBV7-2
J gene: TRBJ1-2
CDR3 DNA: TGTGCCAGCAGCCCCGACGGGGTCATCGGTGGCTACACCTTC
CDR3 protein: CASSPDGVIGGYTF

clone size: -
D gene: TRBD1
CDR3 length: 13
V gene: TRBV28
J gene: TRBJ1-2
CDR3 DNA: TGTGCCAGCAGTTTGACAGGGAACTATGGCTACACCTTC
CDR3 protein: CASSLTGNYGYTF

clone size: once
D gene: -
CDR3 length: 11
V gene: TRBV27
J gene: TRBJ2-1
CDR3 DNA: TGTGCCACCAGACGGTACAATGAGCAGTTCTTC
CDR3 protein: CATRRYNEQFF

clone size: few
D gene: -
CDR3 length: 12
V gene: TRBV13
J gene: TRBJ1-2
CDR3 DNA: TGTGCCAGCAGCTTAGATTTCGGTGGCTACACCTTC
CDR3 protein: CASSLDFGGYTF

clone size: -
D gene: TRBD1
CDR3 length: 16
V gene: TRBV7-6
J gene: TRBJ2-2
CDR3 DNA: TGTGCCAGCAGTCGAATAGGACAGGGGGACACCGGGGAGCTGTTTTTT
CDR3 protein: CASSRIGQGDTGELFF

clone size: -
D gene: TRBD1
CDR3 length: 15
V gene: TRBV4-3
J gene: TRBJ1-2
CDR3 DNA: TGCGCCAGCAGTGAAACAGGGGGCTCCTACTATGGCTACACCTTC
CDR3 protein: CASSETGGSYYGYTF

clone size: -
D gene: -
CDR3 length: 15
V gene: TRBV28
J gene: TRBJ2-6
CDR3 DNA: TGTGCCAGCAGTCTCACAGGGTCTGGGGCCAACGTCCTGACTTTC
CDR3 protein: CASSLTGSGANVLTF

clone size: -
D gene: -
CDR3 length: 15
V gene: TRBV7-9
J gene: TRBJ2-3
CDR3 DNA: TGTGCCAGCAGCTTAAGGGACTCTTCCACAGATACGCAGTATTTT
CDR3 protein: CASSLRDSSTDTQYF

clone size: -
D gene: -
CDR3 length: 13
V gene: TRBV7-2
J gene: TRBJ1-2
CDR3 DNA: TGTGCCAGCAGCCGCGGAGCTAACTATGGCTACACCTTC
CDR3 protein: CASSRGANYGYTF

clone size: once
D gene: -
CDR3 length: 15
V gene: TRBV5-5
J gene: TRBJ1-1
CDR3 DNA: TGTGCCAGCAGCTTGGATTTCCCGTCGAACACTGAAGCTTTCTTT
CDR3 protein: CASSLDFPSNTEAFF

clone size: few
D gene: TRBD1
CDR3 length: 13
V gene: TRBV30
J gene: TRBJ1-1
CDR3 DNA: TGTGCCTGGACGACAGGGGGCCGTACTGAAGCTTTCTTT
CDR3 protein: CAWTTGGRTEAFF

clone size: -
D gene: TRBD1
CDR3 length: 15
V gene: TRBV4-1
J gene: TRBJ2-7
CDR3 DNA: TGCGCCAGCAGCCAAGGGGTTGACAGGGCCTACGAGCAGTACTTC
CDR3 protein: CASSQGVDRAYEQYF

clone size: -
D gene: -
CDR3 length: 13
V gene: TRBV29-1
J gene: TRBJ2-7
CDR3 DNA: TGCAGCGTTGGGTGGCAGGGGACCTACGAGCAGTACTTC
CDR3 protein: CSVGWQGTYEQYF

clone size: few
D gene: -
CDR3 length: 14
V gene: TRBV7-9
J gene: TRBJ1-1
CDR3 DNA: TGTGCCAGCAGCCCCCGGGGTGGGAACACTGAAGCTTTCTTT
CDR3 protein: CASSPRGGNTEAFF

clone size: -
D gene: -
CDR3 length: 14
V gene: TRBV29-1
J gene: TRBJ1-2
CDR3 DNA: TGCAGCGCCTCCCGGGCGGGGGGCGCGATTGGCTACACCTTC
CDR3 protein: CSASRAGGAIGYTF

clone size: -
D gene: TRBD1
CDR3 length: 13
V gene: TRBV18
J gene: TRBJ1-5
CDR3 DNA: TGTGCCAGCTCACGGACAGGGCCGCAGCCCCAGCATTTT
CDR3 protein: CASSRTGPQPQHF

clone size: -
D gene: TRBD1
CDR3 length: 19
V gene: TRBV4-1
J gene: TRBJ2-1
CDR3 DNA: TGCGCCAGCAGCCGGATCTTCTCCCGGACAGGGGGCGGGTACAATGAGCAGTTCTTC
CDR3 protein: CASSRIFSRTGGGYNEQFF

clone size: few
D gene: -
CDR3 length: 15
V gene: TRBV6-5
J gene: TRBJ2-6
CDR3 DNA: TGTGCCAGCACCCATGTGGCATCTGGGGCCAACGTCCTGACTTTC
CDR3 protein: CASTHVASGANVLTF

clone size: -
D gene: TRBD2
CDR3 length: 15
V gene: TRBV18
J gene: TRBJ2-5
CDR3 DNA: TGTGCCAGCTCACCCAGCGGGGGGGCACAAGAGACCCAGTACTTC
CDR3 protein: CASSPSGGAQETQYF

clone size: -
D gene: TRBD1
CDR3 length: 15
V gene: TRBV2
J gene: TRBJ1-6
CDR3 DNA: TGTGCCAGCAGTTCCGGGACAGGACGGGCTTCACCCCTCCACTTT
CDR3 protein: CASSSGTGRASPLHF

clone size: -
D gene: -
CDR3 length: 15
V gene: TRBV6-5
J gene: TRBJ2-1
CDR3 DNA: TGTGCCAGCAGTTACGAGACAGAACTTTACAATGAGCAGTTCTTC
CDR3 protein: CASSYETELYNEQFF

clone size: -
D gene: TRBD1
CDR3 length: 14
V gene: TRBV9
J gene: TRBJ1-2
CDR3 DNA: TGTGCCAGCAGCGCGACAGGGATTAACTATGGCTACACCTTC
CDR3 protein: CASSATGINYGYTF